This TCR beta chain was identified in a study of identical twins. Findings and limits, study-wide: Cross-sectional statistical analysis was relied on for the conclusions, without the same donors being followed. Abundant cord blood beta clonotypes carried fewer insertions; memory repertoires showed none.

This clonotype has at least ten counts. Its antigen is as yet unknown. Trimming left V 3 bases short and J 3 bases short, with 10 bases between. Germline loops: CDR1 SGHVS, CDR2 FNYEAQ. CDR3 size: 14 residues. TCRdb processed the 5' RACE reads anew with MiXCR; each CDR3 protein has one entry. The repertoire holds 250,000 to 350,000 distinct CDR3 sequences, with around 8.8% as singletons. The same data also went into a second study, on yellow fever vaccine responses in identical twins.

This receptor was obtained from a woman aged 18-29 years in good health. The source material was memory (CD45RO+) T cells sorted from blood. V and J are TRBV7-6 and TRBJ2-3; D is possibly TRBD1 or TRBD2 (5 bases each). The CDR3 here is CASSLGTTTDTQYF. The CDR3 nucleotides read TGTGCCAGCAGCTTGGGGACCACTACAGATACGCAGTATTTT.